A single sample is the source of the 9 T cell receptor beta chains below, sequenced in a study of blood T cell repertoires in COVID-19. The data were produced by immunoSEQ multiplex PCR, yet TCRdb's version contains in-frame clones alone and is incomplete. The table includes hundreds of thousands of clones, roughly 84% detected once. Sequenced sample: peripheral blood. These receptors were collected from an elderly woman with active or convalescent COVID-19.

The chain couples TRBV7-6 to TRBJ2-3; the match to TRBD1 covers 7 bases. Losses at the gene ends were 4 bases for V and 3 bases for J; bases not matched to a gene: 7. The CDR3 runs to 15 residues. CDR1 is SGHVS, CDR2 FNYEAQ, per germline. The CDR3 bases are TGTGCCAGCAGCTCGAAAGGGGGCACTACAGATACGCAGTATTTT. Its protein is CASSSKGGTTDTQYF.

This chain links TRBV3-1 (or the pseudogene TRBV3-2) with TRBJ2-7, with 9 bases fitting TRBD1. Unmatched junction bases numbered 11, after V lost 2 bases and J lost 0 bases. The germline V gene encodes CDR1 LGHDT and CDR2 YNNKEL (reference sequence). CDR3 size: 18 residues. The CDR3 region has the DNA TGTGCCAGCAGCCAATTAGGGACAGGGCAACCTAGCTCCTACGAGCAGTACTTC. It codes for CASSQLGTGQPSSYEQYF.

The genes are TRBV5-4 and TRBJ2-7, with 9 bases that match TRBD2. Trimming removed 1 base from V and 7 bases from J; junction bases left unmatched: 9. The CDR3 loop spans 15 amino acids. CDR1 is SGHNT and CDR2 is YYREEE in the germline V gene (reference sequence). CDR3 in amino acids: CASSLNLAGEGEQYF. The CDR3 DNA reads as TGTGCCAGCAGCTTGAATTTAGCGGGAGAAGGAGAGCAGTACTTC.

This sequence joins TRBV11-2 and TRBJ2-5; TRBD2 matches 8 bases. J lost 2 bases, V lost 1 base, and 9 bases had no gene match. Looked up from germline, CDR1 is SGHAT and CDR2 is FQNNGV. The CDR3 runs to 17 residues. The CDR3 sequence: CASSLGYSGGQQETQYF. CDR3 sequence (DNA): TGTGCCAGCAGCTTAGGGTACAGCGGGGGCCAGCAAGAGACCCAGTACTTC.

V usage is TRBV19 and J usage is TRBJ2-4, with D unclear. The CDR3 contains 13 residues. Trimming removed 5 bases from V and 6 bases from J, with 11 bases in between. Germline V gene sequence: CDR1 LNHDA, CDR2 SQIVND (reference sequence). The CDR3 DNA sequence: TGTGCCAGTAGTGAAGTTCGCGGAAACATTCAGTACTTC. Its translation is CASSEVRGNIQYF. Complete variable domain (other parts from reference TRBV19 and TRBJ2-4): DGGITQSPKYLFRKEGQNVTLSCEQNLNHDAMYWYRQDPGQGLRLIYYSQIVNDFQKGDIAEGYSVSREKKESFPLTVTSAQKNPTAFYLCASSEVRGNIQYFGAGTRLSVL.

The chain uses TRBV30 and TRBJ1-2, with 8 nucleotides matching TRBD1. The ends lost 3 bases at V and 6 bases at J; junction bases unmatched: 6. This CDR3 is built from 13 residues. Per germline, CDR1 GTSNPN and CDR2 SVGIG (reference sequence). This chain's CDR3 is CAWSRQGQNGYTF. CDR3 bases: TGTGCCTGGAGCAGACAGGGGCAGAATGGCTACACCTTC.

This clone was seen once. The chain recombines TRBV7-3 with TRBJ2-5; 11 bases are shared with TRBD2. Trimming removed 6 bases from V and 5 bases from J; junction bases left unmatched: 8. CDR1 is SGHTA, CDR2 FQGTGA, per germline. This CDR3 contains 15 residues. In DNA, the CDR3 is TGTGCCAGCAGTCCAACTAGCGGGAGCCCTGAGACCCAGTACTTC. Translating it yields CASSPTSGSPETQYF.

The V call is TRBV9, the J call TRBJ2-3; 9 bases fit TRBD2. The junction had 3 bases not matched to a gene; V was cut back by 3 bases and J by 4 bases. Germline V lookup: CDR1 SGDLS, CDR2 YYNGEE. This CDR3 spans 14 amino acids. The DNA for the CDR3 is TGTGCCAGCAGCGGTAGCGGGAGCTCAGATACGCAGTATTTT. Its translation: CASSGSGSSDTQYF. The variable domain in full, completed from reference TRBV9 and TRBJ2-3, reads DSGVTQTPKHLITATGQRVTLRCSPRSGDLSVYWYQQSLDQGLQFLIQYYNGEERAKGNILERFSAQQFPDLHSELNLSSLELGDSALYFCASSGSGSSDTQYFGPGTRLTVL.

This chain links TRBV3-1 (or the pseudogene TRBV3-2) with TRBJ2-5; 9 bases match TRBD2. Trimming removed 10 bases from V and 5 bases from J; junction bases left unmatched: 8. This CDR3 has 13 residues. CDR1 LGHDT and CDR2 YNNKEL come from the germline V gene (reference sequence). In DNA, the CDR3 is TGTGCCACCCAAATAGCGGGAGACGAGACCCAGTACTTC. It encodes CATQIAGDETQYF.